Listed below are T cell receptor beta chains from one sample, sequenced in a study of PD-1 blockade in mismatch repair-deficient tumors. Clones were read by immunoSEQ multiplex PCR, and TCRdb kept only the in-frame ones, dropping some. The repertoire includes approximately 130,000 clones, roughly 86% of them detected once, and about 13% sits in the top ten. The sample here was peripheral blood, taken 44 weeks after starting pembrolizumab. These receptor sequences come from an adult with mismatch repair-deficient cancer. Each CDR3 is given without its conserved first and last residue. The order of the fields is J gene, clone size, V gene, CDR3 protein. Rows give clone size only sometimes, using once, few, many, or a class for an expanded clone.

J: TRBJ2-7; size: -; V: TRBV10-3; CDR3: AISESGAAHFDYGHEQY
J: TRBJ1-5; size: -; V: TRBV2; CDR3: ASRDAGTGPNQPQH
J: TRBJ2-7; size: -; V: TRBV6-1; CDR3: ASSEVAGDPYEQY
J: TRBJ2-7; size: -; V: TRBV12-5; CDR3: ASGLVPTGRGLGEQY
J: TRBJ1-2; size: -; V: TRBV7-6; CDR3: ASSSGVLNYGYT
J: TRBJ2-5; size: -; V: TRBV5-1; CDR3: ASALGVGETQY
J: TRBJ1-2; size: -; V: TRBV18; CDR3: ASSPFPPSGGYT
J: TRBJ2-4; size: -; V: TRBV19; CDR3: ASSNGGQTNIQY
J: TRBJ1-5; size: few; V: TRBV27; CDR3: ASSLGPGGNQPQH
J: TRBJ2-2; size: -; V: TRBV9; CDR3: ASSVVPNGQANTGELF
J: TRBJ1-3; size: -; V: TRBV5-1; CDR3: ASSLGFSSSGNTIY
J: TRBJ2-3; size: -; V: TRBV7-9; CDR3: ASSLGAGTDTQY
J: TRBJ2-7; size: -; V: TRBV2; CDR3: ASRGIPTYEQY
J: TRBJ1-1; size: -; V: TRBV7-9; CDR3: ASSLGITEAF
J: TRBJ1-3; size: -; V: TRBV13; CDR3: ASSLAHSKNTIY
J: TRBJ2-7; size: -; V: TRBV7-3; CDR3: ASSLTGGLSYEQY
J: TRBJ1-5; size: -; V: TRBV19; CDR3: ASSIARGPQH
J: TRBJ2-4; size: -; V: TRBV10-3; CDR3: AISDSGGKNIQY
J: TRBJ1-1; size: -; V: TRBV10-3; CDR3: AISPGQGNTEAF
J: TRBJ2-3; size: -; V: TRBV25-1; CDR3: ASSDPNRGGTDTQY
J: TRBJ1-3; size: -; V: TRBV28; CDR3: ASSLFTVYSGNTIY
J: TRBJ2-7; size: -; V: TRBV7-9; CDR3: ASSPKTGTSGLSYEQY
J: TRBJ2-3; size: -; V: TRBV21-1; CDR3: ATTQGECTDTQY
J: TRBJ2-7; size: -; V: TRBV18; CDR3: ASSPLLAGAEQY
J: TRBJ2-7; size: -; V: TRBV28; CDR3: ASAFVHPWAGQGPYEQY
J: TRBJ1-2; size: -; V: TRBV19; CDR3: ASSLTLRYGYT
J: TRBJ1-2; size: -; V: TRBV4-1; CDR3: ASSRGPLSYGYT
J: TRBJ2-1; size: -; V: TRBV6-4; CDR3: ASSETTSGSHEQF
J: TRBJ2-1; size: -; V: TRBV27; CDR3: ASSPNPGRAYNEQF
J: TRBJ2-5; size: -; V: TRBV27; CDR3: ASSFLGPKATQY
J: TRBJ2-7; size: -; V: TRBV10-2; CDR3: ASSPSAGGWYEQY
J: TRBJ2-3; size: -; V: TRBV7-9; CDR3: ASSLWNRVADTQY
J: TRBJ2-3; size: -; V: TRBV9; CDR3: ASSAISYTDTQY
J: TRBJ2-5; size: -; V: TRBV9; CDR3: ASSALTGKSRETQY
J: TRBJ2-3; size: -; V: TRBV6-5; CDR3: ASSYSPGQGSDTQY
J: TRBJ2-7; size: -; V: TRBV5-4; CDR3: ASSQDGDSSYEQY
J: TRBJ2-7; size: -; V: TRBV6-5; CDR3: ATGTLYEQY
J: TRBJ1-2; size: -; V: TRBV6-5; CDR3: ASSAGTGGNYGYT
J: TRBJ1-5; size: -; V: TRBV27; CDR3: ASRQTVGNQPQH
J: TRBJ2-7; size: -; V: TRBV19; CDR3: ASSISGGDYEQY
J: TRBJ2-1; size: -; V: TRBV27; CDR3: ASSLIRAGEQF
J: TRBJ2-5; size: -; V: TRBV9; CDR3: ASSGASGRSETQY
J: TRBJ1-2; size: -; V: TRBV29-1; CDR3: SVEARTGDGYT
J: TRBJ1-2; size: -; V: TRBV5-1; CDR3: ASSSRIDRLGGYT
J: TRBJ2-7; size: -; V: TRBV7-4; CDR3: ASSKDRVGAYEQY
J: TRBJ2-5; size: -; V: TRBV7-9; CDR3: ASSSTGWGLAGTETQY
J: TRBJ2-5; size: -; V: TRBV5-4; CDR3: ASSLDPGILTQETQY
J: TRBJ2-3; size: few; V: TRBV5-1; CDR3: ASSLVAYSTDTQY
J: TRBJ2-7; size: -; V: TRBV27; CDR3: ASTGMGTSGYEQY
J: TRBJ2-1; size: -; V: TRBV6-6; CDR3: ATLGSGAGNEQF
J: TRBJ2-7; size: -; V: TRBV27; CDR3: ASSSGHQYEQY
J: TRBJ2-5; size: once; V: TRBV11-2; CDR3: ASSLRGSWRETQY
J: TRBJ2-7; size: -; V: TRBV5-6; CDR3: ASSSTLAGQKQY
J: TRBJ1-2; size: -; V: TRBV11-2; CDR3: ASSLDTGFVEGYT
J: TRBJ2-2; size: -; V: TRBV4-1; CDR3: ASSPGTANTGELF
J: TRBJ2-7; size: -; V: TRBV11-2; CDR3: ASSPPPVISYEQY
J: TRBJ1-4; size: -; V: TRBV4-3; CDR3: ASSGVLETINEKLF
J: TRBJ2-1; size: -; V: TRBV5-6; CDR3: ASSLALASYNEQF